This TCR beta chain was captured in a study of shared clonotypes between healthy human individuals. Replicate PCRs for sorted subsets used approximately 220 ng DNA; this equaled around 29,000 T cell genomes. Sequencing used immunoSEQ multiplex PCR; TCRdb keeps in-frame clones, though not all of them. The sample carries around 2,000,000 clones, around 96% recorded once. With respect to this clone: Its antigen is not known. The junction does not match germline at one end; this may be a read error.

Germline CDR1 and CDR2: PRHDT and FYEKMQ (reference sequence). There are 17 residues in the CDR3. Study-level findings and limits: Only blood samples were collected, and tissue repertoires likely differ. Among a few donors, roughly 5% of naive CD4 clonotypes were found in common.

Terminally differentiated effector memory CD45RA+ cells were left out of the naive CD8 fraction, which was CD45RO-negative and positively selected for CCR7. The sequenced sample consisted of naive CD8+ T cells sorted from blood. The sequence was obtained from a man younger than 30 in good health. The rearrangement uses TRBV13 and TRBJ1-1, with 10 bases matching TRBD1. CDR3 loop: CASSLGTGVSLNTEAFF. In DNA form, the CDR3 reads TGTGCCAGCAGCCTAGGGACAGGGGTGTCCTTGAACACTGAAGCTTTCTTT. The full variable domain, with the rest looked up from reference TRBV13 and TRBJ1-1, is AAGVIQSPRHLIKEKRETATLKCYPIPRHDTVYWYQQGPGQDPQFLISFYEKMQSDKGSIPDRFSAQQFSDYHSELNMSSLELGDSALYFCASSLGTGVSLNTEAFFGQGTRLTVV.